These 3 T cell receptor beta chains were sequenced from one sample in a study of T cell responses to AZD1222 COVID-19 vaccine. Generated by immunoSEQ multiplex PCR, the TCRdb table keeps only in-frame clones and is missing some. The sample yields approximately 130,000 clones, 90% seen once. This material consisted of peripheral blood, taken on day 0 of AZD1222 vaccination. Receptors were obtained from an adult in good health.

The V gene is TRBV5-1, the J gene TRBJ2-1; the match to TRBD2 covers 8 bases. J lost 6 bases, V lost 1 base, and 6 bases had no gene match. The CDR3 is 15 amino acids. CDR1 is SGHRS, CDR2 YFSETQ, per germline. CDR3 sequence (DNA): TGCGCCAGCAGCTTGCGGGCGGGAGGAGGCAATGAGCAGTTCTTC. This translates into CASSLRAGGGNEQFF. The full variable domain, rest sourced from reference TRBV5-1 and TRBJ2-1, is KAGVTQTPRYLIKTRGQQVTLSCSPISGHRSVSWYQQTPGQGLQFLFEYFSETQRNKGNFPGRFSGRQFSNSRSEMNVSTLELGDSALYLCASSLRAGGGNEQFFGPGTRLTVL.

The CDR3 sequence is CASNINRDSYNSPLHF. CDR3 nucleotide sequence: TGTGCCAGCAACATAAACAGGGACTCCTATAATTCACCCCTCCACTTT. The rearrangement uses TRBV27 and TRBJ1-6, with a possible D match to TRBD1 (6 bases). The CDR3 runs to 16 residues. Deletions cut 7 bases from V and 0 bases from J, with 13 bases between. Germline V lookup: CDR1 MNHEY, CDR2 SMNVEV (reference sequence).

The chain uses TRBV28 and TRBJ2-7; D perhaps matches TRBD2 (6 bases). CDR3 length equals 15 residues. V was shortened by 4 bases and J by 1 base, with 14 bases between the two germline ends. Germline V gives CDR1 MDHEN, CDR2 SYDVKM. The CDR3 nucleotides read TGTGCCAGCAGTTCCCCCGGGACTGGGTCCTACGAGCAGTACTTC. Residues: CASSSPGTGSYEQYF.